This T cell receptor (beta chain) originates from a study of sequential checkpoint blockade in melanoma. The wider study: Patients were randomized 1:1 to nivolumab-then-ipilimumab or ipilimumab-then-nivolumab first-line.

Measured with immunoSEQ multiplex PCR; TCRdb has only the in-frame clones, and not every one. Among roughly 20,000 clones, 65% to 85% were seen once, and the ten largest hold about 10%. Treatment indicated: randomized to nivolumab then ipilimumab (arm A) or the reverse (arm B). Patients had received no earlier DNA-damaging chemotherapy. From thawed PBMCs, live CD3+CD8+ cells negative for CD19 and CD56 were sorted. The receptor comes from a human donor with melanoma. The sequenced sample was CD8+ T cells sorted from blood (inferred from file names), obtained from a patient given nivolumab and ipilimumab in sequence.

The CDR3 coding sequence is TGTGCCAGCAGCCCCGACAGGGGGCTAGGGCAGCCCCAGCATTTT. Translation gives CASSPDRGLGQPQHF. The rearrangement joins TRBV7-9 to TRBJ1-5; TRBD1 aligns across 10 bases. The CDR3 loop spans 15 amino acids. Germline CDR1 and CDR2: SEHNR and FQNEAQ (reference sequence). The junction had 8 bases not matched to a gene; V was cut back by 5 bases and J by 7 bases.